What follows are 20 T cell receptor beta chains derived from one specimen sequenced in a study of T cell repertoires in cytomegalovirus infection. No antigen is known for these receptors. TCRdb recomputed calls from the reads with MiXCR, one row per CDR3 protein. The sample has 110,000 to 150,000 distinct CDR3 sequences, over 25% seen once. Material: CD8+ T cells from cultured PBMCs, obtained from culture after CMV antigen stimulation. Receptors originate from a human donor in good health (CMV status not recorded). Some clones in this sample may be carry-over from other donors' samples.

The chain joins TRBV7-2 to TRBJ2-1, with D maybe TRBD2 (5 bases). The germline CDR1 and CDR2 sequences are SGHTA and FQGNSA. The length of the CDR3 is 12 residues. V lost 5 bases and J 10 bases, leaving 12 bases between the germline ends. The CDR3 DNA follows: TGTGCCAGCAGCCCCACTAGACCCGAGCAGTTCTTC. This gives the protein CASSPTRPEQFF.

The genes are TRBV7-4 and TRBJ2-7; 7 bases line up with TRBD1. The V segment lost 5 bases and the J segment 3 bases; nucleotides outside the gene matches: 4. Germline V CDR1 and CDR2: SGHVT, SQSDAQ. This CDR3 spans 13 amino acids. The CDR3 protein is CASSARDSYEQYF. The CDR3 DNA sequence: TGTGCCAGCAGCGCTCGGGACAGCTACGAGCAGTACTTC.

The gene calls are TRBV6-6 and TRBJ2-7, with D perhaps given as TRBD1 or TRBD2 (5 bases each). V lost 2 bases to trimming and J lost 2 bases, with 13 bases between them. Germline-derived CDR1 and CDR2 are MNHNY and SVGAGI (reference sequence). The CDR3 covers 15 residues. As DNA, the CDR3 is TGTGCCAGCAGTTACGGTTTGGGGGAGACCTACGAGCAGTACTTC. This translates into CASSYGLGETYEQYF.

The genes are TRBV5-4 and TRBJ1-3, with unresolved D. V dropped 0 bases and J dropped 4 bases, with 5 bases sitting between them. Germline CDR1 is SGHNT and CDR2 is YYREEE (reference sequence). CDR3 length: 13 residues. This chain's CDR3 is CASSLDMGNTIYF. For the CDR3, the DNA is TGTGCCAGCAGCTTGGACATGGGAAACACCATATATTTT.

This clonotype was observed once. This chain links TRBV25-1 with TRBJ2-7; tentative D call: TRBD2 (6 bases). V gave up 4 bases and J gave up 7 bases, with 20 bases separating them. CDR3 length: 15 amino acids. Germline CDR1 MGHDK, CDR2 SYGVNS. The CDR3 spells CASSGFGTGPWEQYF. The CDR3 DNA reads TGTGCCAGCAGTGGATTCGGGACTGGGCCCTGGGAGCAGTACTTC.

This clonotype was picked up a small number of times. The rearrangement uses TRBV19 and TRBJ1-4; the D is unclear. The CDR3 extends over 15 amino acids. CDR1 is LNHDA and CDR2 is SQIVND in the germline V gene (reference sequence). The V end was cut by 5 bases, the J end by 8 bases, with 18 bases between. CDR3 in DNA: TGTGCCAGTAGTTGGGCAGCAAGGAAAGAAGAAAAACTGTTTTTT. This codes for CASSWAARKEEKLFF. Based on the CDR3 plus reference TRBV19 and TRBJ1-4, the full variable domain is DGGITQSPKYLFRKEGQNVTLSCEQNLNHDAMYWYRQDPGQGLRLIYYSQIVNDFQKGDIAEGYSVSREKKESFPLTVTSAQKNPTAFYLCASSWAARKEEKLFFGSGTQLSVL.

The genes are TRBV4-2 and TRBJ1-5; no clear D. CDR1 and CDR2 (germline): LGHNA, YNFKEQ. V was pared by 0 bases and J by 0 bases, with 12 bases between. The CDR3 sequence is 17 residues long. The CDR3 DNA follows: TGTGCCAGCAGCCAAGAAAGAGGGCCGTATAGCAATCAGCCCCAGCATTTT. Its protein is CASSQERGPYSNQPQHF.

This chain links TRBV7-9 with TRBJ2-7, with 9 bases fitting TRBD1. The CDR3 has 16 amino acids. The germline V gene has CDR1 SEHNR and CDR2 FQNEAQ (reference sequence). The junction had 9 bases not matched to a gene; V was cut back by 1 base and J by 5 bases. The CDR3 region is CASSLERGQGYDEQYF. CDR3 DNA: TGTGCCAGCAGCTTAGAGCGAGGACAGGGGTACGACGAGCAGTACTTC.

CDR3 sequence: CASSPGVEEPNEKLFF. The CDR3 DNA is TGTGCCAGCAGTCCGGGGGTGGAGGAGCCTAATGAAAAACTGTTTTTT. The chain recombines TRBV12-3 or TRBV12-4 with TRBJ1-4; weak D call: TRBD1 (5 bases). This CDR3 contains 16 residues. Trimming shortened V by 5 bases and J by 3 bases, and 16 bases separated the two germline ends.

This sequence joins TRBV28 and TRBJ2-1; possible D gene TRBD1, 6 bases. CDR3 length equals 15 residues. The V and J ends lost 5 bases and 0 bases respectively, with 11 bases between them. Germline CDR1 is MDHEN and CDR2 is SYDVKM. This chain's CDR3 is CASSRQVLSYNEQFF. The DNA for the CDR3 is TGTGCCAGCAGTCGACAGGTTCTCTCCTACAATGAGCAGTTCTTC.

The J gene is TRBJ2-7, the V gene TRBV5-1; 7 bases align to TRBD2. The CDR3 length is 14 residues. V was clipped by 3 bases and J by 3 bases; unmatched bases: 6. Germline CDR1 SGHRS, CDR2 YFSETQ. Written as DNA, the CDR3 is TGCGCCAGCAGCTCCGGACTAGAACTCTACGAGCAGTACTTC. This sequence encodes CASSSGLELYEQYF.

This rearrangement joins TRBV7-6 to TRBJ2-3; no clear D gene. Trimming took 5 bases from V and 2 from J, leaving 8 bases between them. CDR1 is SGHVS, CDR2 FNYEAQ, per germline. This CDR3 comprises 13 residues. In DNA form, the CDR3 reads TGTGCCAGCAGCACCCTAAACACAGATACGCAGTATTTT. This encodes CASSTLNTDTQYF.

This chain connects TRBV7-6 to TRBJ1-2, with 9 bases aligning to TRBD1. The CDR3 sequence is 12 residues long. Germline CDR1 is SGHVS and CDR2 is FNYEAQ. Trimming cost V 5 bases and J 8 bases; bases outside gene matches: 3. CDR3 loop: CASSGTGIGYTF. The CDR3 DNA follows: TGTGCCAGCAGCGGGACAGGGATCGGCTACACCTTC.

This clonotype occurred a few times. The chain carries TRBV6-5 and TRBJ1-1; D is undetermined. CDR3 length: 15 amino acids. Trimming left V 4 bases short and J 0 bases short, with 12 bases between. The germline V gene has CDR1 MNHEY and CDR2 SVGAGI. CDR3 protein: CASSSRENLNTEAFF. As DNA, the CDR3 is TGTGCCAGCAGTTCTCGGGAAAATTTGAACACTGAAGCTTTCTTT.

The chain carries TRBV6-6 and TRBJ1-1, with 11 bases that match TRBD1. Germline V gene data show CDR1 as MNHNY and CDR2 as SVGAGI (reference sequence). CDR3 length equals 16 residues. Losses at the gene ends were 4 bases for V and 1 base for J; bases not matched to a gene: 5. The CDR3 is CASSSDRGPKNTEAFF. The CDR3 region has the DNA TGTGCCAGCAGTTCGGACAGGGGGCCGAAGAACACTGAAGCTTTCTTT.

This chain links TRBV28 with TRBJ2-3; D is ambiguous. The CDR3 spans 12 residues. Germline CDR1 is MDHEN and CDR2 is SYDVKM. Trimming stripped 3 bases from V and 4 bases from J, with 5 bases between. CDR3 sequence: CASSFNADTQYF. CDR3 bases: TGTGCCAGCAGTTTTAACGCAGATACGCAGTATTTT.

This clonotype showed up many times. The chain has TRBV12-3 or TRBV12-4 and TRBJ2-7, with a possible D match to TRBD2 (5 bases). The V gene lost 4 bases and the J gene lost 4 bases, with 11 bases spanning the gap. The CDR3 is made up of 13 amino acids. CDR3: CASSYGRGYEQYF. The CDR3 nucleotides are TGTGCCAGCAGTTACGGACGGGGTTACGAGCAGTACTTC.

This clonotype was seen a handful of times. The chain combines TRBV5-4 with TRBJ2-5; no clear D. V was trimmed by 0 bases and J by 2 bases, leaving 11 bases between them. This CDR3 is 15 amino acids long. CDR1 and CDR2 (germline): SGHNT, YYREEE (reference sequence). The CDR3 spells CASSLVGGTQETQYF. CDR3 DNA: TGTGCCAGCAGCTTGGTTGGCGGTACTCAAGAGACCCAGTACTTC.

This clonotype was observed once. Here the CDR3 DNA reads TGCGCCAGCAGCCAAGAGGACGGGGGTAGGAATGAGCAGTTCTTC. Its protein product is CASSQEDGGRNEQFF. The genes are TRBV4-1 and TRBJ2-1; the D gene is possibly TRBD2 (6 bases). The CDR3 totals 15 residues. Germline V gives CDR1 MGHRA, CDR2 YSYEKL. Deletions cut 0 bases from V and 7 bases from J, with 13 bases between.

This clonotype was picked up many times. This chain links TRBV12-3 or TRBV12-4 with TRBJ2-5, with no clear D. Trimming took off 4 bases at V and 5 bases at J, with 14 bases between the two ends. CDR3 length: 14 residues. CDR3 loop: CASSSRVVIETQYF. CDR3 bases: TGTGCCAGCAGTTCCCGGGTGGTGATCGAGACCCAGTACTTC.